The 13 T cell receptor beta chains below were found in one sample sequenced in a study of blood T cell repertoires in COVID-19 (dated by TCRdb to the early 2020s). Libraries were made using the immunoSEQ multiplex PCR assay. TCRdb took this table from immuneACCESS and kept in-frame rearrangements with V and J called. Such tables lack part of the clones; where checked against another copy, unresolved V genes explain under half of the gap, and the rest is unexplained. The sample yields over 60,000 clones; 75% to 85% were counted once. Of the sample, around 30% is held by the ten largest clones. The material sequenced was peripheral blood. Receptors were obtained from a human donor in a cohort sampled during active COVID-19.

The chain is built from TRBV10-1 and TRBJ2-1, with D perhaps matching TRBD2 (6 bases). Trimming pared 3 bases from V and 10 bases from J, leaving 10 bases between. This CDR3 comprises 12 residues. The V gene's germline CDR1 is WNHNN and CDR2 SYGVQD (reference sequence). CDR3 coding DNA: TGCGCCAGCAGTGATGGCGGGGTCGAGCAGTTCTTC. Translating it yields CASSDGGVEQFF.

This chain joins TRBV13 and TRBJ2-5; 11 positions agree with TRBD2. Trimming cost V 3 bases and J 5 bases; bases outside gene matches: 8. This CDR3 is 16 amino acids long. Per germline, CDR1 PRHDT and CDR2 FYEKMQ (reference sequence). CDR3 sequence reads: CASSFNSGRADETQYF. The DNA for the CDR3 is TGTGCCAGCAGCTTTAATAGCGGGAGGGCCGATGAGACCCAGTACTTC.

This rearrangement joins TRBV14 to TRBJ2-5, with a possible D match to TRBD1 (6 bases). The CDR3 loop spans 15 amino acids. The ends were cut back, 0 bases at V and 5 bases at J, with 13 bases in the middle. CDR1 is SGHDN, CDR2 FVKESK, per germline. CDR3 loop: CASSQDRGSFETQYF. CDR3 sequence (DNA): TGTGCCAGCAGCCAAGATAGGGGGAGCTTCGAGACCCAGTACTTC.

V gene TRBV29-1 combines with J gene TRBJ1-3; D may be TRBD1 (6 bases). V was clipped by 6 bases and J by 4 bases, with 13 bases between them. The CDR3 is 13 amino acids. Germline V gene lookup returns CDR1 SQVTM and CDR2 ANQGSEA. CDR3 coding DNA: TGCAGCGTGATACAGGGATCGGGAAACACCATATATTTT. Translation gives CSVIQGSGNTIYF.

This chain links TRBV2 with TRBJ1-2; TRBD1 is a possible D gene (6 bases). Germline assignment: CDR1 SNHLY and CDR2 FYNNEI. The length of the CDR3 is 12 residues. The V end was cut by 5 bases, the J end by 7 bases, with 11 bases between. CDR3 loop: CASSTGTGGYTF. CDR3 bases: TGTGCCAGCAGTACAGGGACGGGTGGCTACACCTTC.

The genes are TRBV6-5 and TRBJ1-1; D gene ambiguous. The CDR3 is 14 residues long. The V gene's germline CDR1 is MNHEY and CDR2 SVGAGI. Trimming shortened V by 1 base and J by 2 bases, and 8 bases separated the two germline ends. The CDR3: CASSYLGGNTEAFF. CDR3 DNA sequence: TGTGCCAGCAGTTACTTAGGAGGAAACACTGAAGCTTTCTTT.

This clone came up a few times. The chain carries TRBV15 and TRBJ2-1; 7 bases agree with TRBD1. The V and J ends lost 4 bases and 8 bases, in that order; junction bases with no gene match: 2. The CDR3 loop spans 12 amino acids. Germline V gives CDR1 LNHNV, CDR2 YYDKDF (reference sequence). CDR3 sequence: CATSKQGYEQFF. DNA for the CDR3: TGTGCCACCAGCAAACAGGGGTATGAGCAGTTCTTC.

This chain's CDR3 is CASSYYLAYEQYF. The CDR3 DNA reads as TGTGCCAGCAGTTACTACCTCGCGTACGAGCAGTACTTC. This chain joins TRBV6-5 and TRBJ2-7; unclear D gene. The length of the CDR3 is 13 residues. Trimming took 1 base from V and 4 from J, leaving 8 bases between them. Germline CDR1 and CDR2: MNHEY and SVGAGI.

This clone was seen more than once but under ten times. V usage is TRBV4-1 and J usage is TRBJ1-2; 8 bases fit TRBD1. V was pared by 3 bases and J by 3 bases, with 9 bases of the junction left unmatched. The germline gives CDR1 MGHRA, CDR2 YSYEKL. The CDR3 totals 16 residues. CDR3 sequence reads: CASSQTISGGDYGYTF. CDR3 DNA sequence: TGCGCCAGCAGCCAGACCATTTCAGGGGGCGACTATGGCTACACCTTC.

J is TRBJ1-1 and V is TRBV18, with D perhaps matching TRBD1 (5 bases). Trimming cost V 4 bases and J 7 bases, with 16 bases left between them. CDR1 is KGHSH and CDR2 is LQKENI in the germline V gene. The CDR3 covers 14 residues. In DNA form, the CDR3 reads TGTGCCAGCTCACTTCGGAAGGGGCGGATTGAAGCTTTCTTT. This translates into CASSLRKGRIEAFF.

In this sample, this clone turned up many times. The V and J genes are TRBV27 and TRBJ1-5, with 8 nucleotides matching TRBD1. Germline V gene sequence: CDR1 MNHEY, CDR2 SMNVEV (reference sequence). The trim removed 4 bases at V and 4 bases at J, leaving 0 bases unmatched. The CDR3 contains 13 residues. The CDR3 loop is CASSWTGNQPQHF. The DNA of the CDR3 is TGTGCCAGCAGTTGGACAGGGAATCAGCCCCAGCATTTT.

This clone has a handful of counts. The J gene is TRBJ1-6, the V gene TRBV7-8; 7 nucleotides line up with TRBD1. The CDR3 runs 15 residues. After removal of 5 bases from V and 7 bases from J, the junction contained 8 bases not matched to a gene. CDR1 is SGHVS and CDR2 is FQNEAQ in the germline V gene. CDR3 residues: CASSRRDSPNSPLHF. CDR3 DNA: TGTGCCAGCAGCCGCCGGGACAGTCCCAATTCACCCCTCCACTTT.

CDR3 sequence: CASSLGIWGGSDTQYF. In DNA, the CDR3 is TGCGCCAGCAGCTTGGGCATATGGGGAGGCTCAGATACGCAGTATTTT. The chain carries TRBV5-1 and TRBJ2-3; the D gene is possibly TRBD2 (6 bases). The CDR3 covers 16 residues. V was clipped by 0 bases and J by 4 bases, with 15 bases between them. Germline loops: CDR1 SGHRS, CDR2 YFSETQ.